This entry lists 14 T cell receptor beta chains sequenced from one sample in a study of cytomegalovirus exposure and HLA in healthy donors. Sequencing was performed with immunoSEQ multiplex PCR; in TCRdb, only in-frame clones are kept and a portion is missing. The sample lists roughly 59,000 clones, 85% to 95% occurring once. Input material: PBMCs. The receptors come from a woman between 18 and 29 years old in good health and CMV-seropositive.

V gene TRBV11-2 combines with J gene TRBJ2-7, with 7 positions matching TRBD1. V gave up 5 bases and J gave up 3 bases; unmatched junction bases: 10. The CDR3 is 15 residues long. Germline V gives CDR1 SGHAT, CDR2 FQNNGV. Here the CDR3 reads CASSPQGTVVYEQYF. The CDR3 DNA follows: TGTGCCAGCAGCCCGCAGGGGACAGTAGTCTACGAGCAGTACTTC. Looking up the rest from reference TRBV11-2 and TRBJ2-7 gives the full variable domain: EAGVAQSPRYKIIEKRQSVAFWCNPISGHATLYWYQQILGQGPKLLIQFQNNGVVDDSQLPKDRFSAERLKGVDSTLKIQPAKLEDSAVYLCASSPQGTVVYEQYFGPGTRLTVT.

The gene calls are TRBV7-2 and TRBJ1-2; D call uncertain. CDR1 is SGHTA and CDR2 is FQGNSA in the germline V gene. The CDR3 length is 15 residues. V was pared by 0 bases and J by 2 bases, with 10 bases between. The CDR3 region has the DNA TGTGCCAGCAGCTTAGCAGGAGTAGGAAACTATGGCTACACCTTC. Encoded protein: CASSLAGVGNYGYTF.

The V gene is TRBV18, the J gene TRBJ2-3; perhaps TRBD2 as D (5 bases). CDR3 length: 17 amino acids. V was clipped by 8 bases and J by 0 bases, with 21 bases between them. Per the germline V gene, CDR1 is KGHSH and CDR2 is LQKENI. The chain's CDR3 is CASRTGVRGSSTDTQYF. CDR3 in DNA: TGTGCCAGCCGCACCGGAGTCCGGGGTTCTAGCACAGATACGCAGTATTTT.

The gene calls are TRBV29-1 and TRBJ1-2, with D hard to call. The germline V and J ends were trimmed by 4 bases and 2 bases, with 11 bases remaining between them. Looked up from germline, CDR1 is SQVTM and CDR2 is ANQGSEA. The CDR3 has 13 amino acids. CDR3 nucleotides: TGCAGCGTTGCAACAGAGATGAACTATGGCTACACCTTC. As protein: CSVATEMNYGYTF. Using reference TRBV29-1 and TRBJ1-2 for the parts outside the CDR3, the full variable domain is SAVISQKPSRDICQRGTSLTIQCQVDSQVTMMFWYRQQPGQSLTLIATANQGSEATYESGFVIDKFPISRPNLTFSTLTVSNMSPEDSSIYLCSVATEMNYGYTFGSGTRLTVV.

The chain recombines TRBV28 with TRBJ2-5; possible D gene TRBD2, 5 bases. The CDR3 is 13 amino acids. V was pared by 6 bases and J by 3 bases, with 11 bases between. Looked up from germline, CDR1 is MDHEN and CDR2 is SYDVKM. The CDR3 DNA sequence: TGTGCCAGCAGGGACTCAGGAAAAGAGACCCAGTACTTC. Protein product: CASRDSGKETQYF.

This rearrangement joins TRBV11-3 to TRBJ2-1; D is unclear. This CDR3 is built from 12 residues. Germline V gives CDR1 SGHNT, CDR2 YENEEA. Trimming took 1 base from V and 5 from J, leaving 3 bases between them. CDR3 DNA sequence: TGTGCCAGCAGCTTAGCTCACAATGAGCAGTTCTTC. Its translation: CASSLAHNEQFF.

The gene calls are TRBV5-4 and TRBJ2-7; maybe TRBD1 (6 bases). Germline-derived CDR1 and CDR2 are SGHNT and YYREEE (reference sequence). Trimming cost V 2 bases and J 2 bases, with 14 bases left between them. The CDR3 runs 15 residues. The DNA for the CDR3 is TGTGCCAGCAGCTTTTTACAGGGTCCCCCCTACGAGCAGTACTTC. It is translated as CASSFLQGPPYEQYF.

The CDR3 loop reads CASTGTAGDSNYGYTF. The CDR3 bases are TGTGCCAGCACCGGAACCGCAGGAGACAGTAACTATGGCTACACCTTC. The chain is built from TRBV5-5 and TRBJ1-2, with D tentatively TRBD1 (5 bases). The germline gives CDR1 SGHKS, CDR2 YYEKEE (reference sequence). The germline V and J ends were trimmed by 6 bases and 1 base, with 19 bases remaining between them. The length of the CDR3 is 16 residues.

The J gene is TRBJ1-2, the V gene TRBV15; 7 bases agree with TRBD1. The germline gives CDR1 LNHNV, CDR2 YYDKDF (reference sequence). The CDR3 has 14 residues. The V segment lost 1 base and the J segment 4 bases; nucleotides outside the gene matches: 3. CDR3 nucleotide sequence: TGTGCCACCAGCAGAGCGGGACAGAGCTATGGCTACACCTTC. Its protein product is CATSRAGQSYGYTF.

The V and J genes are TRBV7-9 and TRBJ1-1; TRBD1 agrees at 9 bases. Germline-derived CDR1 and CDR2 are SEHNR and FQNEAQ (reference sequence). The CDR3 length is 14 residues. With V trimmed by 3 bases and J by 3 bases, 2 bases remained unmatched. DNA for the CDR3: TGTGCCAGCAGCTTCAGGACAGGGGACACTGAAGCTTTCTTT. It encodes CASSFRTGDTEAFF.

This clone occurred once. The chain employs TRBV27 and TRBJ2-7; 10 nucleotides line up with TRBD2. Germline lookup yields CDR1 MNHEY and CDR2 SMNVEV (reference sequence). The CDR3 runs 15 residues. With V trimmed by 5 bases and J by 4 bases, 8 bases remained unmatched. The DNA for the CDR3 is TGTGCCAGCAGTCAGCGGGAGGGCCTTCTATACGAGCAGTACTTC. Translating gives CASSQREGLLYEQYF.

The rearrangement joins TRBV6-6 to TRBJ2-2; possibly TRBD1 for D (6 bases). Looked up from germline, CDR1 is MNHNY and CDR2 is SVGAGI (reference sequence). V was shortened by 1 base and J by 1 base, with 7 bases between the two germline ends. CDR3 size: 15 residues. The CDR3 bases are TGTGCCAGCAGTTACTTCAGGGGGAACACCGGGGAGCTGTTTTTT. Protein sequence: CASSYFRGNTGELFF.

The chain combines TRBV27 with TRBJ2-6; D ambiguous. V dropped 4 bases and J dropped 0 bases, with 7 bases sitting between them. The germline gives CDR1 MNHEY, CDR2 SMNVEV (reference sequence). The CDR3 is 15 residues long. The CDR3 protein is CASSSPSSGANVLTF. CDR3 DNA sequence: TGTGCCAGCAGTTCCCCCAGCTCTGGGGCCAACGTCCTGACTTTC.

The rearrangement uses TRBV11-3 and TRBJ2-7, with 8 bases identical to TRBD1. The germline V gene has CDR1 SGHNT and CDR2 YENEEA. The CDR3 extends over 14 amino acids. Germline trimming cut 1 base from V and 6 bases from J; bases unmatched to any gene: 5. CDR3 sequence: CASSLGTGFSEQYF. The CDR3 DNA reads TGTGCCAGCAGCTTAGGGACAGGGTTCTCCGAGCAGTACTTC.